The 4 T cell receptor beta chains given below trace back to one sample, sequenced in a study of blood T cell repertoires in COVID-19. Sequenced by immunoSEQ multiplex PCR; TCRdb stores in-frame clones only, minus some. Seen here are approximately 77,000 clones, around 90% observed once, and the top ten hold approximately 4.4%. The sample comprised peripheral blood. The receptor set was obtained from a man aged 50 to 60 with active COVID-19.

This sequence joins TRBV10-3 and TRBJ2-5, with 15 bases matching TRBD2. The V segment lost 3 bases and the J segment 1 base; nucleotides outside the gene matches: 3. CDR1 is ENHRY, CDR2 SYGVKD, per germline. CDR3 length equals 17 residues. Here the CDR3 reads CAISDWTSGGAQETQYF. The CDR3 region has the DNA TGTGCCATCAGTGATTGGACTAGCGGGGGGGCCCAAGAGACCCAGTACTTC.

Comments on this clone: One end of the junction varies from germline; a read error may be responsible. In DNA, the CDR3 is TGTGCCAGCATGGTGGATTTGGCTAGCTCCCACAATGAGCAGTTCTTC. It codes for CASMVDLASSHNEQFF. The chain links TRBV2 to TRBJ2-1; TRBD2 is a possible D gene (5 bases). This CDR3 comprises 16 residues. Germline values: CDR1 SNHLY, CDR2 FYNNEI.

The V gene is TRBV7-2, the J gene TRBJ2-7; no reliable D call. Germline CDR1 SGHTA, CDR2 FQGNSA. This CDR3 contains 16 residues. V was shortened by 1 base and J by 4 bases, with 17 bases between the two germline ends. The DNA of the CDR3 is TGTGCCAGCAGCTTAGGGTCGGAGAGTGCGTCGTACGAGCAGTACTTC. Translated, it gives CASSLGSESASYEQYF.

The chain carries TRBV5-5 and TRBJ1-2; maybe TRBD1 (6 bases). This CDR3 has 12 amino acids. Germline V gene data show CDR1 as SGHKS and CDR2 as YYEKEE (reference sequence). V was trimmed by 4 bases and J by 10 bases, leaving 14 bases between them. CDR3 DNA sequence: TGTGCCAGCAGCCGGACAGATAATTTCTACACCTTC. It codes for CASSRTDNFYTF.